The clone carrying this TCR beta chain has only a few counts. Its antigen remains unidentified. This sample was included in a study of cytomegalovirus exposure and HLA in healthy donors. Findings and limits, study-wide: Among the CMV-associated chains, a few were confirmed in vitro as specific for CMV antigens. Rarity characterized most TCR sequences, yet some public TCRs appeared in many donors.

A roughly 120-subject validation cohort, separate from the 666-subject first cohort, supplied the donors. Only in-frame clones appear in the TCRdb table, and some are missing; sequencing was by immunoSEQ multiplex PCR. The sample has over 200,000 clones, around four fifths seen once. Sample: PBMCs. This TCR was sampled from a woman aged 25 to 39 in good health and CMV-seropositive.

The CDR3 protein is CASSYAGTNEKLFF. The CDR3, as DNA: TGTGCCAGCAGTTACGCAGGGACTAATGAAAAACTGTTTTTT. This chain links TRBV6-6 with TRBJ1-4, with D possibly TRBD1 on 5 matching bases. Germline V gives CDR1 MNHNY, CDR2 SVGAGI (reference sequence). The CDR3 has 14 amino acids. V lost 2 bases and J 2 bases, leaving 6 bases between the germline ends.